This is a list of T cell receptor beta chains from one sample in a study of OX40 agonist ivuxolimab in advanced cancers. The table came from immunoSEQ multiplex PCR; TCRdb's copy has only in-frame clones and leaves some out. The sample contains around 60,000 clones, about nine tenths of which appear only once. The sample was CD4+ or CD8+ T cells sorted from blood, taken in a trial of the OX40 agonist ivuxolimab. The receptors derive from an adult with an advanced solid tumor such as melanoma, head and neck, liver or kidney cancer. CDR3s include the opening cysteine and the closing phenylalanine or tryptophan. Fields, in order: D gene, J gene, V gene, CDR3 protein. A D gene is named only where the DNA matches it firmly.

NA	TRBJ2-7	TRBV10-3	CAIGEHEQYF
TRBD2	TRBJ2-1	TRBV11-3	CASSYIRDYQDEQFF
NA	TRBJ1-4	TRBV7-2	CASSAGGGHTNEKLFF
NA	TRBJ1-1	TRBV4-3	CASSQVDLGGTEAFF
NA	TRBJ2-1	TRBV7-9	CASSLERAGGSYNEQFF
NA	TRBJ1-3	TRBV9	CASSVGLSSGNTIYF
TRBD2	TRBJ2-7	TRBV27	CASSEVAGYEQYF
TRBD1	TRBJ2-1	TRBV10-1	CASSKDQGASYNEQFF
NA	TRBJ2-1	TRBV18	CASSGNEQFF
NA	TRBJ2-3	TRBV6-1	CASSDYHWGTDTQYF
TRBD2	TRBJ2-7	TRBV11-2	CASSPGTSGEQYF
NA	TRBJ2-1	TRBV28	CASSRDLNEQFF
NA	TRBJ1-2	TRBV2	CASRRTGLGTF
NA	TRBJ2-1	TRBV7-7	CASSRDTSSYNEQFF
NA	TRBJ2-2	TRBV11-2	CASSLVVGELFF
NA	TRBJ2-3	TRBV9	CASRPSWPDTQYF
NA	TRBJ2-7	TRBV29-1	CSVDKEVRPYEQYF
NA	TRBJ2-2	TRBV29-1	CSVVWGTGELFF
NA	NA	TRBV28	CASSLRGVRSYEQYF
NA	TRBJ2-3	TRBV6-5	CASSYWGGTLTDTQYF
NA	TRBJ1-3	TRBV30	CASRTLTGGNTIYF
TRBD1	TRBJ2-3	TRBV27	CASSFSAGTGTTDTQYF
NA	TRBJ2-3	TRBV11-2	CASSLVPGSTDTQYF
NA	TRBJ2-3	TRBV28	CAASRKGLPDTQYF
NA	TRBJ2-3	TRBV19	CASSIRGSSTDTQYF
NA	TRBJ1-2	TRBV7-9	CASSSVPPPGHPEGYTF
NA	TRBJ2-3	TRBV4-2	CASSLADTQYF
NA	TRBJ2-6	TRBV7-8	CASSALAGLGGANVLTF
NA	TRBJ2-7	TRBV30	CAWDVGGEYEQYF